This paragraph covers one TCR beta chain sequence. This sample is part of a study of blood T cell repertoires in COVID-19. The CDR3 is 16 residues long. V shed 3 bases, J shed 7 bases, and the junction held 14 bases outside the gene matches. Germline V gene sequence: CDR1 SGHDT, CDR2 YYEEEE. Methods used by the authors: From reference gene primer amplification, estimates of nucleated cell counts were derived. Generated by immunoSEQ multiplex PCR, the TCRdb table keeps only in-frame clones and is missing some. The DNA was the basis for D and trimming; V, J and clone size are from that table. The sample lists more than 95,000 clones; over 80% were seen once.

The clonotype comes from a man at least 80 years old with acute or convalescent COVID-19. Sequenced material: peripheral blood. The chain joins TRBV5-6 to TRBJ2-3, with 7 bases identical to TRBD2. The CDR3 loop reads CASSSPGGPGLNTQYF. The CDR3 coding sequence is TGTGCCAGCAGCTCGCCGGGAGGACCGGGACTAAATACGCAGTATTTT.